These T cell receptor beta chains were read from a single sample in a study of blood T cell repertoires in COVID-19. TCRdb keeps only in-frame clones here, not all; method: immunoSEQ multiplex PCR. The sample carries under 350,000 clones, around 86% recorded once. Input material: PBMCs or T cells enriched from blood (not recorded which). The receptors come from a woman in her forties with acute COVID-19. CDR3s include the opening cysteine and the closing phenylalanine or tryptophan. The D gene is left open where the match is weak. Only some rows state a clone size, as once, few, many or a class for expanded clones.

clone_size	j_call	cdr3_length	v_call	d_call	cdr3_aa	cdr3_nt
-	TRBJ1-4	16	TRBV7-9	-	CASSPTNRVYDEKLFF	TGTGCCAGCAGCCCCACCAACAGGGTCTACGATGAAAAACTGTTTTTT
-	TRBJ1-4	17	TRBV7-3	-	CASSLHTLPATNEKLFF	TGTGCCAGCAGCTTGCACACACTACCGGCAACTAATGAAAAACTGTTTTTT
-	TRBJ1-2	14	TRBV7-2	TRBD1	CASKPGGREGGYTF	TGTGCCAGCAAACCAGGGGGCAGGGAGGGTGGCTACACCTTC
-	TRBJ2-7	16	TRBV5-1	TRBD1	CASSLVFDRELYEQYF	TGCGCCAGCAGCTTGGTCTTCGACAGGGAATTGTACGAGCAGTACTTC
-	TRBJ1-1	14	TRBV7-2	-	CASTPPGFNTEAFF	TGTGCCAGCACCCCACCAGGGTTTAACACTGAAGCTTTCTTT
-	TRBJ2-7	14	TRBV5-4	TRBD2	CASSRTSGGYEQYF	TGTGCCAGCAGCAGAACTAGCGGGGGATACGAGCAGTACTTC
-	TRBJ1-2	16	TRBV6-2/TRBV6-3	TRBD1	CASSHNPVAGGEGYTF	TGTGCCAGCAGCCACAATCCGGTGGCAGGGGGCGAGGGCTACACCTTC
-	TRBJ2-1	16	TRBV9	TRBD2	CASSVSREPAHNEQFF	TGTGCCAGCAGCGTATCGCGGGAGCCGGCCCACAATGAGCAGTTCTTC
-	TRBJ2-5	14	TRBV7-2	-	CASTYDSYQETQYF	TGTGCCAGCACCTATGACAGTTATCAAGAGACCCAGTACTTC
-	TRBJ1-1	14	TRBV14	TRBD1	CASSRQGSITEAFF	TGTGCCAGCAGTCGACAGGGTAGCATCACTGAAGCTTTCTTT
once	TRBJ2-5	14	TRBV24-1	-	CATSATGPQETQYF	TGTGCCACCAGTGCCACAGGGCCCCAAGAGACCCAGTACTTC
-	TRBJ2-1	16	TRBV7-2	-	CASSLSRGSSYNEQFF	TGTGCCAGCAGCTTATCAAGGGGCTCCTCCTACAATGAGCAGTTCTTC
-	TRBJ2-7	15	TRBV27	TRBD1	CASSEGRGLSYEQYF	TGTGCCAGCAGTGAGGGCAGGGGGCTTTCCTACGAGCAGTACTTC
-	TRBJ1-5	12	TRBV27	-	CASSSLNQPQHF	TGTGCCAGCAGTTCCCTCAATCAGCCCCAGCATTTT
-	TRBJ2-1	17	TRBV10-3	TRBD2	CAISRASGGVTYNEQFF	TGTGCCATCAGCCGGGCTAGCGGGGGGGTGACCTACAATGAGCAGTTCTTC
-	TRBJ2-7	14	TRBV28	TRBD2	CASGGLAVYYEQYF	TGTGCCAGTGGAGGACTAGCGGTCTACTACGAGCAGTACTTC
-	TRBJ1-1	13	TRBV29-1	-	CSVPSRVGTEAFF	TGCAGCGTACCTTCCAGGGTAGGCACTGAAGCTTTCTTT
-	TRBJ1-4	14	TRBV4-3	-	CASSPGRVVEKLFF	TGCGCCAGCAGCCCCGGTCGGGTAGTTGAAAAACTGTTTTTT
once	TRBJ2-3	18	TRBV28	TRBD2	CASSFAAGRSREADTQYF	TGTGCCAGCAGTTTCGCAGCGGGAAGGTCCAGGGAAGCAGATACGCAGTATTTT